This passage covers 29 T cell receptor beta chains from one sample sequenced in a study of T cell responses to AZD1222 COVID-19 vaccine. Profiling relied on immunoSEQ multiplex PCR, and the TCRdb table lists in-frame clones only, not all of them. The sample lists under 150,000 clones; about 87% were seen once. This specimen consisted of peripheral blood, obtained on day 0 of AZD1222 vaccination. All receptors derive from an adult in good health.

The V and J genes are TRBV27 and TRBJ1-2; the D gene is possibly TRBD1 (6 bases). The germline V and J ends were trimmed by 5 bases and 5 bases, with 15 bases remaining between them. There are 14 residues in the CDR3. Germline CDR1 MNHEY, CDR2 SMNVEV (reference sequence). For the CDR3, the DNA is TGTGCCAGCAGTCCGTCAGGGGAGGGGTATGGCTACACCTTC. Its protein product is CASSPSGEGYGYTF.

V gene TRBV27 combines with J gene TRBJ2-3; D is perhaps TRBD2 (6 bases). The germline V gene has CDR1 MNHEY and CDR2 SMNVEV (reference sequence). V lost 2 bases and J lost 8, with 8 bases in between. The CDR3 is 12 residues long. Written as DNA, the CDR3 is TGTGCCAGCAGTTTACTCGGGGGTACGCAGTATTTT. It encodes CASSLLGGTQYF.

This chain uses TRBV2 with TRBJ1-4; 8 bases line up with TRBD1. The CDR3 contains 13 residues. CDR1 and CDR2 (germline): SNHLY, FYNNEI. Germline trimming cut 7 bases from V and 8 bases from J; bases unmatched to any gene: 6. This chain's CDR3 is CASTQGAGEKLFF. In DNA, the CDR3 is TGTGCCAGCACTCAGGGGGCAGGGGAAAAACTGTTTTTT.

The CDR3 spells CASSQDKLAGSPNEQFF. CDR3 DNA sequence: TGTGCCAGCAGCCAAGATAAGCTAGCGGGATCGCCGAATGAGCAGTTCTTC. This rearrangement joins TRBV14 to TRBJ2-1, with 9 bases aligning to TRBD2. The CDR3 has 17 residues. CDR1 is SGHDN, CDR2 FVKESK, per germline. V was pared by 0 bases and J by 7 bases, with 10 bases of the junction left unmatched.

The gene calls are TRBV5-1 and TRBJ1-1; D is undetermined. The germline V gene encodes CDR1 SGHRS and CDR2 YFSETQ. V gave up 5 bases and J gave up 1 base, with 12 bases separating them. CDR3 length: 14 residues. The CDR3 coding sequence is TGCGCCAGCAGTTTCGGTAGGGCGAACACTGAAGCTTTCTTT. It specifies CASSFGRANTEAFF.

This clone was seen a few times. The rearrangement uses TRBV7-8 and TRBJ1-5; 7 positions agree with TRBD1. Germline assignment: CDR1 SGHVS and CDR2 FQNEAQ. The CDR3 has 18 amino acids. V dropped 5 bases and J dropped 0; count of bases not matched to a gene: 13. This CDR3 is CASSQEQGRAYSNQPQHF. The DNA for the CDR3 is TGTGCCAGCAGCCAAGAACAGGGGCGGGCCTATAGCAATCAGCCCCAGCATTTT.

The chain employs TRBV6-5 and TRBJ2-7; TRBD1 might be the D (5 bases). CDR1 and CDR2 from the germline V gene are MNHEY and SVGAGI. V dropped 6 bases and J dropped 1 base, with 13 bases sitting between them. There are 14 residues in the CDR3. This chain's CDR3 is CASRRQTQSYEQYF. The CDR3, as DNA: TGTGCCAGCAGGCGACAGACTCAATCCTACGAGCAGTACTTC.

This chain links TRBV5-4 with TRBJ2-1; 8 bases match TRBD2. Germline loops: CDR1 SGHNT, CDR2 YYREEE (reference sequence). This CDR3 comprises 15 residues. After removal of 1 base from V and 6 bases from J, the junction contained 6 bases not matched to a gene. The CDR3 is CASSLKRELSNEQFF. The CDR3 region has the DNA TGTGCCAGCAGCTTGAAGCGGGAGTTAAGCAATGAGCAGTTCTTC.

The CDR3 region is CSAVGFPEAFF. Written as DNA, the CDR3 is TGCAGTGCTGTTGGGTTCCCTGAAGCTTTCTTT. This chain joins TRBV20-1 and TRBJ1-1; the D is unclear. CDR3 length equals 11 residues. Germline assignment: CDR1 DFQATT and CDR2 SNEGSKA (reference sequence). The germline V and J ends were trimmed by 5 bases and 6 bases, with 10 bases remaining between them.

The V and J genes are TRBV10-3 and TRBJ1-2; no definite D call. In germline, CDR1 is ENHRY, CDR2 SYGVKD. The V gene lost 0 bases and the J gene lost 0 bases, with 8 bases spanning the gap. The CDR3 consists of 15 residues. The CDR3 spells CAISESRAANYGYTF. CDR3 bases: TGTGCCATCAGTGAGTCGAGAGCAGCTAACTATGGCTACACCTTC.

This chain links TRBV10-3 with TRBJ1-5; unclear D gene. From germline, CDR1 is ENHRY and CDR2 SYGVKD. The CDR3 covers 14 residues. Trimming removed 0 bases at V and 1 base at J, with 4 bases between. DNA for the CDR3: TGTGCCATCAGTGAGTCGCAAAGCAATCAGCCCCAGCATTTT. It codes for CAISESQSNQPQHF.

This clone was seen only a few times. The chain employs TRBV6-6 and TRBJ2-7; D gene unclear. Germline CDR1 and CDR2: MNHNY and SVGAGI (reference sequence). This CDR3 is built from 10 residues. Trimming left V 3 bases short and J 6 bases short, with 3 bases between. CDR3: CASSYREQYF. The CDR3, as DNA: TGTGCCAGCAGTTATCGCGAGCAGTACTTC.

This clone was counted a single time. CDR3 protein: CASSQESLAGLGDTQYF. CDR3 DNA sequence: TGTGCCAGCAGCCAAGAATCGCTAGCGGGATTAGGAGATACGCAGTATTTT. V and J are TRBV3-1 (or the pseudogene TRBV3-2) and TRBJ2-3, with 9 bases aligning to TRBD2. The germline V gene encodes CDR1 LGHDT and CDR2 YNNKEL (reference sequence). This CDR3 contains 17 residues. V was clipped by 0 bases and J by 5 bases; unmatched bases: 9.

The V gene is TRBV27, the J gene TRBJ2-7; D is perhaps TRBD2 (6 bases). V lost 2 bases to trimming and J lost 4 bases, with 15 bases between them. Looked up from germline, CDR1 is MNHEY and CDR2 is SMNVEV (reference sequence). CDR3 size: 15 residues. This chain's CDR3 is CASSLKGTPTYEQYF. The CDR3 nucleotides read TGTGCCAGCAGTTTAAAGGGGACTCCAACTTACGAGCAGTACTTC.

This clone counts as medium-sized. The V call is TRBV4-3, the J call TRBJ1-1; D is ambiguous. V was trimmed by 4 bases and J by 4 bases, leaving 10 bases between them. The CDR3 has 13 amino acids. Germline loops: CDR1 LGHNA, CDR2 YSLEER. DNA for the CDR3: TGCGCCAGCAGCCTCTTGGGTGGCACTGAAGCTTTCTTT. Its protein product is CASSLLGGTEAFF.

As DNA, the CDR3 is TGTGCCAGCAGCTTCGGAGGTTACAAGGGCTACACCTTC. Protein product: CASSFGGYKGYTF. V and J are TRBV7-3 and TRBJ1-2; D not certain. The CDR3 consists of 13 residues. Germline V gene data show CDR1 as SGHTA and CDR2 as FQGTGA. The ends were cut back, 3 bases at V and 8 bases at J, with 13 bases in the middle.

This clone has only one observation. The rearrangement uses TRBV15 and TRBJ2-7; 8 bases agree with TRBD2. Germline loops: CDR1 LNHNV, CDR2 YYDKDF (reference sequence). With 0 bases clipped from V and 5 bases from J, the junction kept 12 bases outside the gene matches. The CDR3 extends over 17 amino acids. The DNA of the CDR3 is TGTGCCACCAGCAGAGATCTCGGTAGCGGGGCAGGCAACGAGCAGTACTTC. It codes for CATSRDLGSGAGNEQYF.

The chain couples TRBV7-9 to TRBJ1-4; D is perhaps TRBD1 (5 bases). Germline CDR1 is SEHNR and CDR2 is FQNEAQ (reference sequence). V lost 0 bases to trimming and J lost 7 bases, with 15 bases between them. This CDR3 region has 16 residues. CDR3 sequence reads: CASSLASSGLGEKLFF. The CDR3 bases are TGTGCCAGCAGCTTAGCTTCGTCAGGGCTCGGTGAAAAACTGTTTTTT. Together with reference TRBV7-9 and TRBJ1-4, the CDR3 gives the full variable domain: DTGVSQNPRHKITKRGQNVTFRCDPISEHNRLYWYRQTLGQGPEFLTYFQNEAQLEKSRLLSDRFSAERPKGSFSTLEIQRTEQGDSAMYLCASSLASSGLGEKLFFGSGTQLSVL.

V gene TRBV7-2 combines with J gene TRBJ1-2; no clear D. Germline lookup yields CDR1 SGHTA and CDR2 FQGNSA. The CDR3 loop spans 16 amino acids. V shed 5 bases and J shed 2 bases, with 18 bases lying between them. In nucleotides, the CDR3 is TGTGCCAGCAGCCCCGGAGGTGGACGGACCAACTATGGCTACACCTTC. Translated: CASSPGGGRTNYGYTF.

CDR3 sequence reads: CAWRGARGYGYTF. As DNA, the CDR3 is TGTGCCTGGAGAGGGGCCAGGGGCTATGGCTACACCTTC. This chain joins TRBV30 and TRBJ1-2; tentatively, D is TRBD1 (6 bases). Germline loops: CDR1 GTSNPN, CDR2 SVGIG (reference sequence). V lost 3 bases to trimming and J lost 4 bases, with 12 bases between them. The CDR3 sequence is 13 residues long.

The DNA for the CDR3 is TGTGCCAGCACCAGCGGGGGGTTCTATAATTCACCCCTCCACTTT. Translated, it gives CASTSGGFYNSPLHF. The chain uses TRBV27 and TRBJ1-6, with D perhaps TRBD1 (5 bases). Germline V gene data show CDR1 as MNHEY and CDR2 as SMNVEV (reference sequence). The CDR3 has 15 amino acids. Deletions cut 7 bases from V and 3 bases from J, with 13 bases between.

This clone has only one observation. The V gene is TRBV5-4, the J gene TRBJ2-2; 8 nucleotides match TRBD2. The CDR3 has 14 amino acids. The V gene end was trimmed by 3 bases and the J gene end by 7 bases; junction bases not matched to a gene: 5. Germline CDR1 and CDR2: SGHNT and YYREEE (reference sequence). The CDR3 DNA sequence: TGTGCCAGCAGCTGGGGGACTAGTAACGGGGAGCTGTTTTTT. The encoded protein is CASSWGTSNGELFF.

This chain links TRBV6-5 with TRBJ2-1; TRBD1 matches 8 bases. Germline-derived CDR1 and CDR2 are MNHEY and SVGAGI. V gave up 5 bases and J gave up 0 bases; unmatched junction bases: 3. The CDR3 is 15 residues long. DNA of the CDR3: TGTGCCAGCAGTCCCGGACAGGGCTCCTACAATGAGCAGTTCTTC. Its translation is CASSPGQGSYNEQFF.

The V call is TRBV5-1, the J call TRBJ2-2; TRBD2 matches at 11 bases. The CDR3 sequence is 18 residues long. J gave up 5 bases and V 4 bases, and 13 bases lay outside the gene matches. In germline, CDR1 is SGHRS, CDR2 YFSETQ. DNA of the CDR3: TGCGCCAGCAGCATTACTAGCGGGAGTGGAACGGGGACCGGGGAGCTGTTTTTT. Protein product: CASSITSGSGTGTGELFF. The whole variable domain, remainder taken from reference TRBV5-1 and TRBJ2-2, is KAGVTQTPRYLIKTRGQQVTLSCSPISGHRSVSWYQQTPGQGLQFLFEYFSETQRNKGNFPGRFSGRQFSNSRSEMNVSTLELGDSALYLCASSITSGSGTGTGELFFGEGSRLTVL.

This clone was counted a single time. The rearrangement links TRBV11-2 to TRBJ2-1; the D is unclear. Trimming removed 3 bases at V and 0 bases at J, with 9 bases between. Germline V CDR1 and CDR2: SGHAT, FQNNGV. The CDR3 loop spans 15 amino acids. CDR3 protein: CASSLWSNSYNEQFF. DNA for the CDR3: TGTGCCAGCAGCTTGTGGTCAAACTCCTACAATGAGCAGTTCTTC.

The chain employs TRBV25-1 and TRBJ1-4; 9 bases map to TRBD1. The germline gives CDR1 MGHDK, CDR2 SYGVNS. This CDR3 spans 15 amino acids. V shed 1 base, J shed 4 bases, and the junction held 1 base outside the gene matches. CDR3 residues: CASSEWGQGNEKLFF. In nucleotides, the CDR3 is TGTGCCAGCAGTGAATGGGGACAGGGTAATGAAAAACTGTTTTTT.

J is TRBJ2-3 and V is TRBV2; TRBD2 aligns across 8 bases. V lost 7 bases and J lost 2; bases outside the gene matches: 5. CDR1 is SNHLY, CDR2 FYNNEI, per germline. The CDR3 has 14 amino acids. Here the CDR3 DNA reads TGTGCCAGCATGGCGGGAGGACTCACAGATACGCAGTATTTT. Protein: CASMAGGLTDTQYF.

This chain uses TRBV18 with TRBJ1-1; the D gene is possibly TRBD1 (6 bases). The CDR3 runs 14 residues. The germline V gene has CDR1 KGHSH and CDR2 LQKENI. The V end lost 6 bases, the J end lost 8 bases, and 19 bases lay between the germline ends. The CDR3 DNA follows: TGTGCCAGCTCCCCTCAAAGGGCAGACAGGGAAGCTTTCTTT. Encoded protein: CASSPQRADREAFF.

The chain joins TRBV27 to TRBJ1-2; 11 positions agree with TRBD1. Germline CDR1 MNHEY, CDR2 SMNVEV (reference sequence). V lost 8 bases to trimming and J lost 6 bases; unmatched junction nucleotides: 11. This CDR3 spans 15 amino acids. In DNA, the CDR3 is TGTGCCAGCCGTCGGACAGGGGGCGCTGAGAATGGCTACACCTTC. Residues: CASRRTGGAENGYTF.